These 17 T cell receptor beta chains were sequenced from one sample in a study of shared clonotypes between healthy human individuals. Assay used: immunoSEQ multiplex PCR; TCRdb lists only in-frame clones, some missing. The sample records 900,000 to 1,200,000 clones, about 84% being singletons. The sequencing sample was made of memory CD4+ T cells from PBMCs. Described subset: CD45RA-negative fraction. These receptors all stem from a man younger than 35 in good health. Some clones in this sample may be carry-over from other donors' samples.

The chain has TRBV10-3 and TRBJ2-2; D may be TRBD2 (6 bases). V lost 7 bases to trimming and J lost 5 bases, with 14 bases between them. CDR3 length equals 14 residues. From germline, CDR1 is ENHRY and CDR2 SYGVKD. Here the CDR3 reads CAINRESVTGELFF. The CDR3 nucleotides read TGTGCCATCAACCGGGAGAGCGTTACCGGGGAGCTGTTTTTT.

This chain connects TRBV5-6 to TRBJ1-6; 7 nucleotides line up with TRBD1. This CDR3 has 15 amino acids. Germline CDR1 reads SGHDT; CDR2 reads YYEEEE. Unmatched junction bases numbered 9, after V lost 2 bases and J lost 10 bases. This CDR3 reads CASSFGGRGESPLHF. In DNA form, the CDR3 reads TGTGCCAGCAGCTTTGGTGGCAGGGGGGAGTCACCCCTCCACTTT. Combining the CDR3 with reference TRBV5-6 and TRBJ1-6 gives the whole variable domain DAGVTQSPTHLIKTRGQQVTLRCSPKSGHDTVSWYQQALGQGPQFIFQYYEEEERQRGNFPDRFSGHQFPNYSSELNVNALLLGDSALYLCASSFGGRGESPLHFGNGTRLTVT.

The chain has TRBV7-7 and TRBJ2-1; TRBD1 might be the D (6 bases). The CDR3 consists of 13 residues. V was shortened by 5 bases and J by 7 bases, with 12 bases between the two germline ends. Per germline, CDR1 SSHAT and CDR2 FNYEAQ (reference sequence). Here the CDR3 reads CASSVRGLNEQFF. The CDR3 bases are TGTGCCAGCAGCGTCAGGGGCTTGAATGAGCAGTTCTTC. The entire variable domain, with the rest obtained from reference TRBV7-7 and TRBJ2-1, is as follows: GAGVSQSPRYKVTKRGQDVTLRCDPISSHATLYWYQQALGQGPEFLTYFNYEAQPDKSGLPSDRFSAERPEGSISTLTIQRTEQRDSAMYRCASSVRGLNEQFFGPGTRLTVL.

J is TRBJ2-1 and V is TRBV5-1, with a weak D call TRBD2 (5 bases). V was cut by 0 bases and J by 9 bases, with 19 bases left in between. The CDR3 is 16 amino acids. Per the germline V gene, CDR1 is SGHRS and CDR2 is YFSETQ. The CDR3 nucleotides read TGCGCCAGCAGCTTGGAGGGCGGGCGCAATTTGGGTGAGCAGTTCTTC. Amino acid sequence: CASSLEGGRNLGEQFF.

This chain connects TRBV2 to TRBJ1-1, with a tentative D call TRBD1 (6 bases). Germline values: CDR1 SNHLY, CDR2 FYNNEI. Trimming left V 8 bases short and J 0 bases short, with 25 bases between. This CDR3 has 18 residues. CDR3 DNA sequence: TGTGCCAGCTCCCAAAGACTTTGGACAGTCCTCATGAACACTGAAGCTTTCTTT. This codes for CASSQRLWTVLMNTEAFF.

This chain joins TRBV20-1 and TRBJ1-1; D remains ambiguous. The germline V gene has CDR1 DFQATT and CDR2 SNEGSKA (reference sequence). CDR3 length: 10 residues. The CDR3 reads CSPLYTEAFF. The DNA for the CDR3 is TGCAGCCCTCTTTATACTGAAGCTTTCTTT.

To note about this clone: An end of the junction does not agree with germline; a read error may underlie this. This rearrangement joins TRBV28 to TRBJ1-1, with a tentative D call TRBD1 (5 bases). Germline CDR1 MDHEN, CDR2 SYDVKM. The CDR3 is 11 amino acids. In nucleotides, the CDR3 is TGTGCCAGCAGTCCGGGGCCACGACGCAACTTT. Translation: CASSPGPRRNF.

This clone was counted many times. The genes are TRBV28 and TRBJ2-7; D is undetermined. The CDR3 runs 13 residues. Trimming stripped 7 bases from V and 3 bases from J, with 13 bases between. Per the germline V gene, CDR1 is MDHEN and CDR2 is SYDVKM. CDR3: CASTAYVGYEQYF. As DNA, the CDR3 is TGTGCCAGCACCGCCTACGTAGGCTACGAGCAGTACTTC.

The CDR3 DNA follows: TGTGCCAGCAGTGGCGCCGGGACTAGCGGGAGAGGGCAGTACTTC. This codes for CASSGAGTSGRGQYF. The chain carries TRBV28 and TRBJ2-7; 14 nucleotides agree with TRBD2. Trimming at V came to 5 bases and at J to 9 bases, leaving 9 bases not matched to a gene. The CDR3 totals 15 residues. Per germline, CDR1 MDHEN and CDR2 SYDVKM.

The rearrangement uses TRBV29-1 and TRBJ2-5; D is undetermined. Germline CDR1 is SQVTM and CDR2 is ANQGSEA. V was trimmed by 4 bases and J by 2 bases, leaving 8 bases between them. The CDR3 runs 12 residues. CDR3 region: CSVGRLQETQYF. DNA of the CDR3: TGCAGCGTTGGGAGATTACAAGAGACCCAGTACTTC.

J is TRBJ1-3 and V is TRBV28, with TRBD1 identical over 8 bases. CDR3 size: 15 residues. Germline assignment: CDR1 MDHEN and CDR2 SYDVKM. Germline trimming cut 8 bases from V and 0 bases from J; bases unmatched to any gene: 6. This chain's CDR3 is CASGYTGGSGNTIYF. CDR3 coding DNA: TGTGCCAGCGGGTATACAGGGGGCTCTGGAAACACCATATATTTT.

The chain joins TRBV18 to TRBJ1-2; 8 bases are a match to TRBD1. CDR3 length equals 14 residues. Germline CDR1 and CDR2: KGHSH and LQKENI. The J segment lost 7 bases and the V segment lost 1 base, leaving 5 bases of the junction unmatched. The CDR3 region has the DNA TGTGCCAGCTCACCACAGACAGGGGCGGGTGGCTACACCTTC. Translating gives CASSPQTGAGGYTF.

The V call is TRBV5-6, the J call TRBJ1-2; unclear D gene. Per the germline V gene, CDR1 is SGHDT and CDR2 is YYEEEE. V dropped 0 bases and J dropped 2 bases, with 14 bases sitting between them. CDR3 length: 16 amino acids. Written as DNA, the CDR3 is TGTGCCAGCAGCTTGGCCGGGCGGCCCCTCAACTATGGCTACACCTTC. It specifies CASSLAGRPLNYGYTF.

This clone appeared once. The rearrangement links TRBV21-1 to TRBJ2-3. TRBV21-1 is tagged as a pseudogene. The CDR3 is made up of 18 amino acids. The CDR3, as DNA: TGTGCCAGCAGCAAATCCAGTGACCAGTGCCACCACACAGATACGCAGTATTTT. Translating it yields CASSKSSDQCHHTDTQYF.

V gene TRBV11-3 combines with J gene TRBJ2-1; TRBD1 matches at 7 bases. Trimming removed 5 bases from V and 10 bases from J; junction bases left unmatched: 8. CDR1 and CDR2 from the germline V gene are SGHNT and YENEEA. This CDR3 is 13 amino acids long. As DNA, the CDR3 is TGTGCCAGCAGCACACAGGGGCAGGGGGAGCAGTTCTTC. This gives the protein CASSTQGQGEQFF.

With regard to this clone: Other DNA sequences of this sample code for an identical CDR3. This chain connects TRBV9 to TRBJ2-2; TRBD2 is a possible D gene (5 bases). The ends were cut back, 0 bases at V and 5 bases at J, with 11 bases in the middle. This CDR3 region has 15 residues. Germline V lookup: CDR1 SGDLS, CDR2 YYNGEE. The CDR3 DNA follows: TGTGCCAGCAGCGTAGCGGGGAGCGGTACCGGGGAGCTGTTTTTT. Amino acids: CASSVAGSGTGELFF.

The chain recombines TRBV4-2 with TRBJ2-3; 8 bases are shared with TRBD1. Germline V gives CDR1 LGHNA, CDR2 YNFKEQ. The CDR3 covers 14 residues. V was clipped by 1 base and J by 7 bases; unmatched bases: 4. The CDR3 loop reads CASSQARGRNTQYF. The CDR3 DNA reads TGTGCCAGCAGCCAAGCCAGGGGGCGGAATACGCAGTATTTT.